The 5 T cell receptor beta chains below come from one sample, sequenced in a study of read filtering for tumor transcriptome and immune sequencing. From roughly 390 ng of RNA, a library with molecular barcoded alpha/delta and beta/gamma adaptors was made. From the reads, TCRdb called clonotypes with MiXCR, one entry per CDR3 protein. The sample consists of roughly 59,000 distinct CDR3 sequences, roughly a fifth of them appearing once. Sequenced input: a population of CD138-negative cells sorted from bone marrow. All receptors derive from a donor aged 40 or older with multiple myeloma.

This clonotype was observed at least ten times. V gene TRBV20-1 combines with J gene TRBJ2-3, with TRBD2 matching over 7 bases. Per germline, CDR1 DFQATT and CDR2 SNEGSKA (reference sequence). Losses at the gene ends were 3 bases for V and 1 base for J; bases not matched to a gene: 4. The CDR3 runs 14 residues. CDR3 residues: CSARAGVGTDTQYF. DNA of the CDR3: TGCAGTGCTAGGGCGGGGGTGGGCACAGATACGCAGTATTTT.

This clonotype was picked up many times. This chain joins TRBV7-9 and TRBJ1-2; 8 nucleotides agree with TRBD1. The CDR3 loop spans 14 amino acids. Germline values: CDR1 SEHNR, CDR2 FQNEAQ (reference sequence). V was pared by 7 bases and J by 7 bases, with 11 bases of the junction left unmatched. In nucleotides, the CDR3 is TGTGCCAGCACCCCCTGGCAGGGGGCCTTTGGCTACACCTTC. It codes for CASTPWQGAFGYTF.

This clonotype has a count of ten or more. J is TRBJ2-7 and V is TRBV5-1; the D gene is possibly TRBD2 (6 bases). V lost 2 bases and J lost 3, with 9 bases in between. The CDR3 covers 13 residues. Germline lookup yields CDR1 SGHRS and CDR2 YFSETQ. In DNA form, the CDR3 reads TGCGCCAGCAGCTTAACGGGAGTCTACGAGCAGTACTTC. This translates into CASSLTGVYEQYF. Using reference TRBV5-1 and TRBJ2-7 for the parts outside the CDR3, the full variable domain is KAGVTQTPRYLIKTRGQQVTLSCSPISGHRSVSWYQQTPGQGLQFLFEYFSETQRNKGNFPGRFSGRQFSNSRSEMNVSTLELGDSALYLCASSLTGVYEQYFGPGTRLTVT.

For this clonotype: The junction departs from germline at one end; a sequencing error may be responsible. The V and J genes are TRBV5-1 and TRBJ1-1; 9 nucleotides line up with TRBD1. This CDR3 contains 14 residues. From germline, CDR1 is SGHRS and CDR2 YFSETQ. CDR3 amino acids: CASGLTGGNAEAFF. The DNA of the CDR3 is TGCGCCAGCGGCTTGACAGGGGGGAACGCTGAAGCTTTCTTT.

Comment on this clonotype: A read error is possible here, since a much larger clone lies one base away. The chain joins TRBV5-1 to TRBJ1-1; a possible D gene is TRBD1 (5 bases). V was cut by 0 bases and J by 2 bases, with 14 bases left in between. CDR3 length: 16 amino acids. Per germline, CDR1 SGHRS and CDR2 YFSETQ. The CDR3 here is CASSLDTRGLNTEAFF. CDR3 nucleotides: TGCGCCAGCAGCTTGGATACAAGGGGCCTTAACACTGAAGCTTTCTTT.